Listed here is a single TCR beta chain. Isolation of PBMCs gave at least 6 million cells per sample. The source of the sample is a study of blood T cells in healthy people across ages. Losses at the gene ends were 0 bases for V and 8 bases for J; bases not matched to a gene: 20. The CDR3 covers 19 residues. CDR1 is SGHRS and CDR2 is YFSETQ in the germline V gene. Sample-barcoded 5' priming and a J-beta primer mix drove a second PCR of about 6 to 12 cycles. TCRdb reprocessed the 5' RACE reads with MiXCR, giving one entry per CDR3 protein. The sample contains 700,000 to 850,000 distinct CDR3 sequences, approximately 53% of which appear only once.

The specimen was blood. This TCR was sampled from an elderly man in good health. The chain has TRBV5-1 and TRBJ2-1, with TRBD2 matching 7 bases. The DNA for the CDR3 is TGCGCCAGCAGCTTGGAGGGTAGCGGGTCGAAATCGATAATCGATGAGCAGTTCTTC. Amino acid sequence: CASSLEGSGSKSIIDEQFF.